This record concerns one T cell receptor beta chain sequence. Primers for the PCR totalled 60 Vbeta and 13 Jbeta. The assay was immunoSEQ multiplex PCR, and TCRdb's table has in-frame clones only and misses some. Here the sample spans under 200,000 clones, around 79% being singletons. Looked up from germline, CDR1 is LNHDA and CDR2 is SQIVND (reference sequence). CDR3 size: 16 residues. Trimming shortened V by 0 bases and J by 3 bases, and 14 bases separated the two germline ends. This sample is drawn from a study of cytomegalovirus exposure and HLA in healthy donors. This clonotype was obtained from a male donor in good health and CMV-seropositive. This chain joins TRBV19 and TRBJ2-5; D perhaps matches TRBD2 (5 bases). The sample consisted of PBMCs. The CDR3 is CASSIDPGFGKETQYF. CDR3 nucleotides: TGTGCCAGTAGTATAGATCCGGGGTTCGGCAAAGAGACCCAGTACTTC.